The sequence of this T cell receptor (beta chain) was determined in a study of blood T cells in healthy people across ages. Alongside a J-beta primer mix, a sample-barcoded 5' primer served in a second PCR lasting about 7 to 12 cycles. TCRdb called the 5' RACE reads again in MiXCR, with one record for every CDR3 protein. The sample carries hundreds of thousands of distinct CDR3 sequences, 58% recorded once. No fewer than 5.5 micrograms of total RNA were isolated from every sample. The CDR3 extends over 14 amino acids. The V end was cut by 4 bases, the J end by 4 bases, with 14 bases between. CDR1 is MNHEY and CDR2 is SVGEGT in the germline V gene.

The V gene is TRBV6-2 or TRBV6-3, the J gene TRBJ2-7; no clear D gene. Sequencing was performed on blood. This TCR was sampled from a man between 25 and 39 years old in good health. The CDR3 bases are TGTGCCAGCAGTTTAGGCATCCCCGAATACGAGCAGTACTTC. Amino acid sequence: CASSLGIPEYEQYF.